The present T cell receptor (beta chain) was sequenced within a study of cytomegalovirus exposure and HLA in healthy donors. Study at large: Unique TCR beta sequences numbering 120 million or so came from 150 million to 200 million T cells in an earlier analysis. General study results and limits: Overall, about 160 TCR beta chains were annotated as cytomegalovirus-associated. Later analysis identified a missense DCLRE1C variant that was linked to TCR beta V- and J-gene trimming.

The germline CDR1 and CDR2 sequences are SGHTA and FQGTGA. Between the trimmed V and J ends, which lost 5 bases and 8 bases, there was a span of 18 bases. The CDR3 loop spans 14 amino acids. A word on this clone: Its antigen is undetermined.

With 60 Vbeta and 13 Jbeta primers, the PCR was carried out. Sequenced by immunoSEQ multiplex PCR; TCRdb stores in-frame clones only, minus some. The table lists under 150,000 clones, over 65% of them singletons, with 5% to 5.5% in the top ten. The sequenced sample was PBMCs. The chain has TRBV7-3 and TRBJ1-2, with a possible D match to TRBD1 (6 bases). The sequence was obtained from a woman aged 30 to 39 in good health and CMV-seropositive. CDR3 nucleotides: TGTGCCAGCAGCCCGGGGACATCCATGGGGGGCTACACCTTC. Encoded protein: CASSPGTSMGGYTF.